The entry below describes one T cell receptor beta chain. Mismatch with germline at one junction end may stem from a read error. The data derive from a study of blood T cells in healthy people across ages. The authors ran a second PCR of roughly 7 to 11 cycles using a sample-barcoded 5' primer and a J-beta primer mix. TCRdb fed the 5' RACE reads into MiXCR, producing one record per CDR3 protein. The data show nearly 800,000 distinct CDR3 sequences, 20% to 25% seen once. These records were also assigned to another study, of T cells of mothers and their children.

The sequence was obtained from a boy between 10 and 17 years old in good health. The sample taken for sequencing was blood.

The CDR3, as DNA: TGCGCCAGCAGTTTTAGAGCAGATATGCAGTATTTT. Translation gives CASSFRADMQYF. The V and J genes are TRBV12-3 or TRBV12-4 and TRBJ2-3; unclear D gene. The CDR3 extends over 12 amino acids.